This passage covers 24 T cell receptor beta chains from one sample sequenced in a study of OX40 agonist ivuxolimab in advanced cancers. Using immunoSEQ multiplex PCR, the repertoire was profiled, and TCRdb retains in-frame clones only, with some absent. The repertoire holds approximately 44,000 clones, with roughly 86% as singletons. The starting material was CD4+ or CD8+ T cells sorted from blood, obtained in a trial of the OX40 agonist ivuxolimab. These receptors all come from an adult with an advanced solid tumor such as melanoma, head and neck, liver or kidney cancer.

This CDR3 reads CASSVGRQGLGEKLFF. CDR3 coding DNA: TGTGCCAGCAGTGTAGGGAGACAGGGATTAGGTGAAAAACTGTTTTTT. The chain is built from TRBV6-1 and TRBJ1-4; TRBD1 matches 7 bases. Germline lookup yields CDR1 MNHNS and CDR2 SASEGT. Trimming removed 4 bases from V and 7 bases from J; junction bases left unmatched: 12. The CDR3 extends over 16 amino acids.

The sample holds one count of this clone. This sequence joins TRBV6-5 and TRBJ1-3, with D unclear. CDR1 is MNHEY and CDR2 is SVGAGI in the germline V gene. The ends were cut back, 4 bases at V and 0 bases at J, with 7 bases in the middle. CDR3 length: 14 amino acids. The CDR3 reads CASSSPDSGNTIYF. The CDR3 DNA is TGTGCCAGCAGTTCTCCGGACTCTGGAAACACCATATATTTT.

V is TRBV13 and J is TRBJ1-5; perhaps TRBD1 as D (5 bases). V lost 5 bases and J 7 bases, leaving 15 bases between the germline ends. From germline, CDR1 is PRHDT and CDR2 FYEKMQ (reference sequence). This CDR3 region has 14 residues. As DNA, the CDR3 is TGTGCCAGCAGCCGCGGGGGATCTGGGCAGCCCCAGCATTTT. It encodes CASSRGGSGQPQHF.

The chain couples TRBV7-9 to TRBJ2-2; tentatively, D is TRBD1 or TRBD2 (5 bases each). Trimming pared 8 bases from V and 1 base from J, leaving 14 bases between. Germline values: CDR1 SEHNR, CDR2 FQNEAQ (reference sequence). There are 15 residues in the CDR3. As DNA, the CDR3 is TGTGCCAGCCGGTCCGGGACGGAGAACACCGGGGAGCTGTTTTTT. Translated, it gives CASRSGTENTGELFF.

V and J are TRBV29-1 and TRBJ1-1; D possibly corresponds to TRBD1 (6 bases). Germline CDR1 and CDR2: SQVTM and ANQGSEA. The CDR3 spans 13 residues. V lost 1 base to trimming and J lost 0 bases, with 6 bases between them. CDR3 sequence reads: CSVEGTVNTEAFF. The CDR3 coding sequence is TGCAGCGTTGAAGGGACAGTGAACACTGAAGCTTTCTTT. The full variable domain, in which reference TRBV29-1 and TRBJ1-1 provide the parts outside the CDR3, is SAVISQKPSRDICQRGTSLTIQCQVDSQVTMMFWYRQQPGQSLTLIATANQGSEATYESGFVIDKFPISRPNLTFSTLTVSNMSPEDSSIYLCSVEGTVNTEAFFGQGTRLTVV.

The chain combines TRBV7-9 with TRBJ2-1; D remains ambiguous. V was cut by 4 bases and J by 4 bases, with 11 bases left in between. Per the germline V gene, CDR1 is SEHNR and CDR2 is FQNEAQ (reference sequence). The CDR3 is made up of 14 amino acids. CDR3 sequence: CASSSTTEYNEQFF. Here the CDR3 DNA reads TGTGCCAGCAGCTCAACGACGGAATACAATGAGCAGTTCTTC.

V gene TRBV9 combines with J gene TRBJ2-2; tentative D call: TRBD1 (5 bases). The germline gives CDR1 SGDLS, CDR2 YYNGEE. The V gene lost 0 bases and the J gene lost 1 base, with 10 bases spanning the gap. The CDR3 has 16 amino acids. DNA for the CDR3: TGTGCCAGCAGCGTAGGGGGCGACCTGAACACCGGGGAGCTGTTTTTT. This encodes CASSVGGDLNTGELFF.

The chain couples TRBV4-3 to TRBJ2-3; D remains ambiguous. The CDR3 extends over 16 amino acids. Germline V CDR1 and CDR2: LGHNA, YSLEER. V lost 0 bases, J lost 4 bases, and 14 bases lay in between. Here the CDR3 reads CASSQETGRLPDTQYF. The CDR3 DNA sequence: TGCGCCAGCAGCCAAGAGACCGGGCGTCTACCAGATACGCAGTATTTT.

This clone showed up just a few times. The chain is built from TRBV5-6 and TRBJ1-2; 8 nucleotides align to TRBD1. The V gene's germline CDR1 is SGHDT and CDR2 YYEEEE. The CDR3 sequence is 14 residues long. After removal of 0 bases from V and 4 bases from J, the junction contained 2 bases not matched to a gene. The CDR3 DNA follows: TGTGCCAGCAGCTTGGCAGGGGGCAGCTATGGCTACACCTTC. Translated, it gives CASSLAGGSYGYTF. The whole variable domain, filled in from reference TRBV5-6 and TRBJ1-2, reads DAGVTQSPTHLIKTRGQQVTLRCSPKSGHDTVSWYQQALGQGPQFIFQYYEEEERQRGNFPDRFSGHQFPNYSSELNVNALLLGDSALYLCASSLAGGSYGYTFGSGTRLTVV.

The rearrangement uses TRBV6-5 and TRBJ1-5; no reliable D call. From germline, CDR1 is MNHEY and CDR2 SVGAGI. Trimming pared 8 bases from V and 6 bases from J, leaving 17 bases between. This CDR3 has 14 amino acids. The CDR3 DNA follows: TGTGCCAGCGGGGAGGTAGGGATTAGTCAGCCCCAGCATTTT. Residues: CASGEVGISQPQHF.

The gene calls are TRBV7-8 and TRBJ1-5; 7 nucleotides agree with TRBD1. Germline loops: CDR1 SGHVS, CDR2 FQNEAQ. V was clipped by 5 bases and J by 8 bases; unmatched bases: 15. This CDR3 has 16 residues. DNA of the CDR3: TGTGCCAGCAGCCCAGGGGGACCACGCGTCGTCGAGCCCCAGCATTTT. This codes for CASSPGGPRVVEPQHF.

This sequence joins TRBV4-3 and TRBJ2-7, with 9 bases lining up with TRBD1. Germline values: CDR1 LGHNA, CDR2 YSLEER. The CDR3 totals 15 residues. Unmatched junction bases numbered 2, after V lost 0 bases and J lost 2 bases. CDR3 DNA sequence: TGCGCCAGCAGCCAAGATCGACAGGGGGCCTACGAGCAGTACTTC. Amino acid sequence: CASSQDRQGAYEQYF.

This clone was recorded once. The chain recombines TRBV9 with TRBJ2-6; D remains unclear. Germline CDR1 and CDR2: SGDLS and YYNGEE. The CDR3 runs to 13 residues. V dropped 4 bases and J dropped 2 bases, with 4 bases sitting between them. The CDR3 protein is CASSPPGANVLTF. In DNA form, the CDR3 reads TGTGCCAGCAGCCCCCCTGGGGCCAACGTCCTGACTTTC.

This CDR3 is CASSFGPQGARNEAFF. The CDR3 nucleotides are TGCGCCAGCAGCTTCGGGCCTCAGGGGGCGCGTAATGAAGCTTTCTTT. This chain connects TRBV5-1 to TRBJ1-1, with 8 bases identical to TRBD1. CDR1 and CDR2 (germline): SGHRS, YFSETQ. The length of the CDR3 is 16 residues. V gave up 2 bases and J gave up 7 bases; unmatched junction bases: 13.

The chain has TRBV27 and TRBJ2-7; D unresolved. Trimming pared 1 base from V and 4 bases from J, leaving 11 bases between. Germline CDR1 is MNHEY and CDR2 is SMNVEV (reference sequence). CDR3 length: 14 amino acids. CDR3 residues: CASSLYRVGYEQYF. DNA of the CDR3: TGTGCCAGCAGTTTATATCGGGTGGGGTACGAGCAGTACTTC.

This sequence joins TRBV7-2 and TRBJ1-5; D is unclear. CDR1 is SGHTA, CDR2 FQGNSA, per germline. The CDR3 consists of 14 residues. V lost 8 bases and J lost 4, with 15 bases in between. The CDR3 here is CASELDGGNQPQHF. CDR3 bases: TGTGCCAGCGAACTGGACGGAGGAAATCAGCCCCAGCATTTT.

For the CDR3, the DNA is TGCGCCAGCAGCCTCGCACGGGGTTCTGGCTACACCTTC. Translation: CASSLARGSGYTF. The chain uses TRBV4-1 and TRBJ1-2; no clear D gene. Germline CDR1 and CDR2: MGHRA and YSYEKL. The ends were cut back, 4 bases at V and 7 bases at J, with 13 bases in the middle. This CDR3 is 13 amino acids long.

This chain links TRBV7-9 with TRBJ2-3; D is uncertain. Germline CDR1 reads SEHNR; CDR2 reads FQNEAQ (reference sequence). Trimming cost V 5 bases and J 0 bases, with 12 bases left between them. This CDR3 comprises 15 residues. CDR3 residues: CASSPGPTSTDTQYF. The CDR3 coding sequence is TGTGCCAGCAGCCCTGGACCTACTAGCACAGATACGCAGTATTTT. The full variable domain, with the rest looked up from reference TRBV7-9 and TRBJ2-3, is DTGVSQNPRHKITKRGQNVTFRCDPISEHNRLYWYRQTLGQGPEFLTYFQNEAQLEKSRLLSDRFSAERPKGSFSTLEIQRTEQGDSAMYLCASSPGPTSTDTQYFGPGTRLTVL.

The V and J genes are TRBV6-6 and TRBJ2-7, with a possible D match to TRBD2 (6 bases). Germline CDR1 reads MNHNY; CDR2 reads SVGAGI (reference sequence). CDR3 length: 14 residues. V dropped 2 bases and J dropped 6 bases, with 14 bases sitting between them. The DNA of the CDR3 is TGTGCCAGCAGTTACACGGACTACCCCAGCGAGCAGTACTTC. It is translated as CASSYTDYPSEQYF.

The V call is TRBV27, the J call TRBJ2-4; 7 nucleotides align to TRBD1. This CDR3 has 15 amino acids. Per the germline V gene, CDR1 is MNHEY and CDR2 is SMNVEV (reference sequence). V shed 2 bases, J shed 6 bases, and the junction held 7 bases outside the gene matches. The CDR3 protein is CASSLVSGTVNIQYF. CDR3 nucleotide sequence: TGTGCCAGCAGTTTAGTCTCCGGGACAGTAAACATTCAGTACTTC.

The CDR3 region has the DNA TGCGCCAGCAGCCAAGCCCGACAGGAAGGGGAGCTGTTTTTT. It yields the protein CASSQARQEGELFF. The rearrangement uses TRBV4-3 and TRBJ2-2; D possibly corresponds to TRBD1 (6 bases). The germline gives CDR1 LGHNA, CDR2 YSLEER. This CDR3 is built from 14 residues. Trimming pared 1 base from V and 8 bases from J, leaving 11 bases between.

The rearrangement joins TRBV11-2 to TRBJ2-7; D not resolved. Germline CDR1 and CDR2: SGHAT and FQNNGV. The CDR3 length is 13 residues. V lost 3 bases to trimming and J lost 5 bases, with 11 bases between them. CDR3 amino acids: CASSLTRWDEQYF. The CDR3 DNA follows: TGTGCCAGCAGCTTGACAAGGTGGGACGAGCAGTACTTC. The entire variable domain, with the rest obtained from reference TRBV11-2 and TRBJ2-7, is as follows: EAGVAQSPRYKIIEKRQSVAFWCNPISGHATLYWYQQILGQGPKLLIQFQNNGVVDDSQLPKDRFSAERLKGVDSTLKIQPAKLEDSAVYLCASSLTRWDEQYFGPGTRLTVT.

The rearrangement uses TRBV13 and TRBJ2-3; 8 bases are shared with TRBD1. The CDR3 has 14 residues. After removal of 4 bases from V and 1 base from J, the junction contained 1 base not matched to a gene. Germline-derived CDR1 and CDR2 are PRHDT and FYEKMQ (reference sequence). The CDR3 DNA reads as TGTGCCAGCAGCTGGGGACAGGGCACAGATACGCAGTATTTT. Translating it yields CASSWGQGTDTQYF.

This chain uses TRBV5-1 with TRBJ2-2; possible D gene TRBD2, 5 bases. This CDR3 contains 17 residues. Germline CDR1 SGHRS, CDR2 YFSETQ. V was cut by 0 bases and J by 0 bases, with 12 bases left in between. In DNA, the CDR3 is TGCGCCAGCAGCTTGGAATGGGGAGAATCGAACACCGGGGAGCTGTTTTTT. Protein product: CASSLEWGESNTGELFF.